One sample yielded the 4 T cell receptor beta chains listed below, sequenced in a study of T-cell reconstitution after alpha-beta-depleted transplantation in children. The TCRbeta library was prepared with unique molecular identifiers. Via MiXCR, TCRdb re-called the PCR reads, giving one row per CDR3 protein. The profile shows approximately 110,000 distinct CDR3 sequences, more than 20% of them singletons. The specimen was PBMCs, mostly from graft donor cells, collected 180 days after TCRalphabeta/CD19-depleted stem cell transplant. The origin of the receptors is a male patient between 2 and 15 years old who had a stem cell transplant for chronic granulomatous disease, so the T cells may come from the graft donor.

The chain couples TRBV2 to TRBJ2-5; no clear D. The CDR3 spans 15 residues. Looked up from germline, CDR1 is SNHLY and CDR2 is FYNNEI. Between the trimmed V and J ends, which lost 0 bases and 4 bases, there was a span of 12 bases. The CDR3 DNA is TGTGCCAGCAGTGAAGCGGACGGTCCGGGAGAGACCCAGTACTTC. Translating it yields CASSEADGPGETQYF.

This clonotype was found a few times. This chain connects TRBV7-2 to TRBJ2-7; D remains ambiguous. Germline CDR1 is SGHTA and CDR2 is FQGNSA. V lost 5 bases to trimming and J lost 6 bases, with 17 bases between them. The length of the CDR3 is 14 residues. CDR3 loop: CASSTRAGYGEQYF. The CDR3 nucleotides read TGTGCCAGCAGCACCCGCGCCGGGTATGGCGAGCAGTACTTC.

Many counts were recorded for this clonotype. V gene TRBV19 combines with J gene TRBJ2-1, with 9 bases aligning to TRBD1. The trim removed 9 bases at V and 10 bases at J, leaving 7 bases unmatched. The CDR3 loop spans 12 amino acids. Looked up from germline, CDR1 is LNHDA and CDR2 is SQIVND (reference sequence). The CDR3 nucleotides are TGTGCCAGCCTGGGACAGGGCGGAGAGCAGTTCTTC. It encodes CASLGQGGEQFF.

This clonotype has ten or more counts. The chain uses TRBV20-1 and TRBJ2-5; 9 bases fit TRBD2. Looked up from germline, CDR1 is DFQATT and CDR2 is SNEGSKA (reference sequence). The J segment lost 5 bases and the V segment lost 0 bases, leaving 7 bases of the junction unmatched. There are 15 residues in the CDR3. The DNA of the CDR3 is TGCAGTGCTAGAGACCCGCGGGAGGGCCGCGAGACCCAGTACTTC. This translates into CSARDPREGRETQYF.